Listed below are T cell receptor beta chains from one sample, sequenced in a study of blood T cell repertoires in COVID-19. Sequenced by immunoSEQ multiplex PCR; TCRdb stores in-frame clones only, minus some. This sample carries about 260,000 clones, approximately 87% of them seen once, and the ten largest clones take roughly 4.5%. Sequenced sample: peripheral blood. The receptors were sampled from a man aged 55 to 70 who had recovered from COVID-19. The CDR3 runs from the conserved cysteine through the conserved F or W. Fields, in order: CDR3 DNA, CDR3 protein, V gene, D gene, clone size, J gene. The D gene is left open where the match is weak. The size field is filled for only some rows; it gives once, few, many or a size class.

CDR3 DNA: TGTGCCAGCAGCGTAGCGGGACAGGGGGTTGAGCAGTACTTC
CDR3 protein: CASSVAGQGVEQYF
V gene: TRBV9
D gene: TRBD1
clone size: -
J gene: TRBJ2-7

CDR3 DNA: TGTGCCAGCAGCCGACACAGGGGCGATAATGAAAAACTGTTTTTT
CDR3 protein: CASSRHRGDNEKLFF
V gene: TRBV7-8
D gene: TRBD1
clone size: -
J gene: TRBJ1-4

CDR3 DNA: TGTGCCAGCAGCCAGACGGCAGGTTTCTCTGGAAACACCATATATTTT
CDR3 protein: CASSQTAGFSGNTIYF
V gene: TRBV27
D gene: -
clone size: -
J gene: TRBJ1-3

CDR3 DNA: TGTGCCATCAGCTGGACAGATGGGGCTCTTAACTATGGCTACACCTTC
CDR3 protein: CAISWTDGALNYGYTF
V gene: TRBV10-3
D gene: -
clone size: -
J gene: TRBJ1-2

CDR3 DNA: TGTGCCAGCAGCGTAGATCCTCCGGGGGGGCTCCAAGAGACCCAGTACTTC
CDR3 protein: CASSVDPPGGLQETQYF
V gene: TRBV9
D gene: TRBD2
clone size: -
J gene: TRBJ2-5

CDR3 DNA: TGTGCCAGCAGTGACTCGGGGAGAAGCACAGATACGCAGTATTTT
CDR3 protein: CASSDSGRSTDTQYF
V gene: TRBV6-4
D gene: -
clone size: -
J gene: TRBJ2-3

CDR3 DNA: TGTGCCAGCAGCTTCTCTAGCGGGAGGCCCACCTACGAGCAGTACTTC
CDR3 protein: CASSFSSGRPTYEQYF
V gene: TRBV7-9
D gene: TRBD2
clone size: few
J gene: TRBJ2-7

CDR3 DNA: TGTGCCAGCAAAATATCGGGGGGGATGCATGGCTACACCTTC
CDR3 protein: CASKISGGMHGYTF
V gene: TRBV6-5
D gene: -
clone size: -
J gene: TRBJ1-2

CDR3 DNA: TGTGCCAGCAGCTCCCTGAGCGGGAGGGCTCGCGATGAGCAGTTCTTC
CDR3 protein: CASSSLSGRARDEQFF
V gene: TRBV7-2
D gene: TRBD2
clone size: -
J gene: TRBJ2-1

CDR3 DNA: TGCAGTGCGACAGTAGGAAACACCATATATTTT
CDR3 protein: CSATVGNTIYF
V gene: TRBV20-1
D gene: -
clone size: -
J gene: TRBJ1-3

CDR3 DNA: TGTGCCAGCAGGCCCGGGACTAGCACAGATACGCAGTATTTT
CDR3 protein: CASRPGTSTDTQYF
V gene: TRBV2
D gene: -
clone size: -
J gene: TRBJ2-3

CDR3 DNA: TGTGCCTGGAGTCCAGTCCCTTCCTACAATGAGCAGTTCTTC
CDR3 protein: CAWSPVPSYNEQFF
V gene: TRBV30
D gene: -
clone size: once
J gene: TRBJ2-1